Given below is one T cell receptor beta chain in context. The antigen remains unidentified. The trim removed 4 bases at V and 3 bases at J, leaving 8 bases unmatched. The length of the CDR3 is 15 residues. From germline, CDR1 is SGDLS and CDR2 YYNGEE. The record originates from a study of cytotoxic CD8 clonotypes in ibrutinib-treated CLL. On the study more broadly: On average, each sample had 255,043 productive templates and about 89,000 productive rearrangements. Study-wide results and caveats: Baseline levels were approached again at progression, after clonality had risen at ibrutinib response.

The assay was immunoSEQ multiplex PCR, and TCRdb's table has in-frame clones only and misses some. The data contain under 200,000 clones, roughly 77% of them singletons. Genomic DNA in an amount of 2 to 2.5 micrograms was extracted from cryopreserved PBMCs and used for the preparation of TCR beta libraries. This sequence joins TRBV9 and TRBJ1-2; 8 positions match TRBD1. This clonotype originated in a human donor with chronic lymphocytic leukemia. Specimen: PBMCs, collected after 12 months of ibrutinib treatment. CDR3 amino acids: CASSTSGQGHYGYTF. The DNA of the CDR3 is TGTGCCAGCAGCACGTCTGGACAGGGCCACTATGGCTACACCTTC.